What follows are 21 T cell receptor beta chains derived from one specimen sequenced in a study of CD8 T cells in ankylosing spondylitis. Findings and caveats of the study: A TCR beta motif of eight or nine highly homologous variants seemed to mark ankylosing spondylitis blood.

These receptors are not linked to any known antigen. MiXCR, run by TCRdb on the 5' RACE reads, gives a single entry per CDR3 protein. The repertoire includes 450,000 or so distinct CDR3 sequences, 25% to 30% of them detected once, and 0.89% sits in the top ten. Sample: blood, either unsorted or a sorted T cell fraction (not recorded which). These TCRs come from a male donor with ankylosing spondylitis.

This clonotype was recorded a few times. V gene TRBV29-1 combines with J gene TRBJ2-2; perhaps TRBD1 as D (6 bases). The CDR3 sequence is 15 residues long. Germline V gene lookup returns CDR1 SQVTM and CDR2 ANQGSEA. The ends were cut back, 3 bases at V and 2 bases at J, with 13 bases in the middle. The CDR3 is CSVEPGDKNTGELFF. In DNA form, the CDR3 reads TGCAGCGTTGAGCCAGGGGACAAAAACACCGGGGAGCTGTTTTTT.

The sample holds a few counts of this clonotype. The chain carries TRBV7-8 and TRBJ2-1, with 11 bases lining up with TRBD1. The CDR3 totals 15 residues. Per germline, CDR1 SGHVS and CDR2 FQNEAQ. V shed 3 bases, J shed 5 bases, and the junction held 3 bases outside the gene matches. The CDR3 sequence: CASSLGQGVHNEQFF. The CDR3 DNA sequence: TGTGCCAGCAGCTTGGGACAGGGGGTTCACAATGAGCAGTTCTTC.

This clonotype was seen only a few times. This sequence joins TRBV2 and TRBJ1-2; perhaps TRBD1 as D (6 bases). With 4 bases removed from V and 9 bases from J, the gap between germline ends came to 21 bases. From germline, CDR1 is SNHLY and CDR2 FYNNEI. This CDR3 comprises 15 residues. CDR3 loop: CASSGERGTSHSYTF. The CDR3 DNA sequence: TGTGCCAGCAGTGGTGAGAGGGGGACGTCTCATAGCTACACCTTC.

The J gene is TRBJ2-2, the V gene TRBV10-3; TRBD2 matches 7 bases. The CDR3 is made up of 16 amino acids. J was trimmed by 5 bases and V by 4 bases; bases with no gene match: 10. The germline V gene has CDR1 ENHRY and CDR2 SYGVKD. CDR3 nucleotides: TGTGCCATCAGTGCGCCTAGCGGAGGCGGTACCGGGGAGCTGTTTTTT. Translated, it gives CAISAPSGGGTGELFF.

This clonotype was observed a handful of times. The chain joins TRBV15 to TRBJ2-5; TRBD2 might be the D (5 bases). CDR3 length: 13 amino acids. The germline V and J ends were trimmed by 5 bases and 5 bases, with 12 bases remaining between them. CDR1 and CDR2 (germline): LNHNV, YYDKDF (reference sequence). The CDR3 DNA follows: TGTGCCACCAGCCTGACCGGGAAGGAGACCCAGTACTTC. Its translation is CATSLTGKETQYF.

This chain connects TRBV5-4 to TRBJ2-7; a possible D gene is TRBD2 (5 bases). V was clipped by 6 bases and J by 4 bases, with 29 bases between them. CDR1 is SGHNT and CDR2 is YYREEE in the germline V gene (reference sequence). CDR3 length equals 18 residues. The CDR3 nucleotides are TGTGCCAGCATCCCTGGAGCACAAAGAAACGGGGTAAAATACGAGCAGTACGTC. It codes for CASIPGAQRNGVKYEQYV.

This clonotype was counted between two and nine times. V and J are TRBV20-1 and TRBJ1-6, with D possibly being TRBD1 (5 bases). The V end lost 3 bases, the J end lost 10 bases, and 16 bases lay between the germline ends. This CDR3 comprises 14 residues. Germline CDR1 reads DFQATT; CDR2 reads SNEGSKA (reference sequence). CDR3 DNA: TGCAGTGCTAGCTTGGCGGGACTTGACTCACCCCTCCACTTT. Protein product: CSASLAGLDSPLHF.

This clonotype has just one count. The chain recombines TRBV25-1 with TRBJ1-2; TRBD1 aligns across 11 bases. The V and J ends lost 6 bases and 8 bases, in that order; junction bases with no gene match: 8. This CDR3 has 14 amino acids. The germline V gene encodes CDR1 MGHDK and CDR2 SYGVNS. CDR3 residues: CASRGDRGFEGYTF. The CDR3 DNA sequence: TGTGCCAGCAGGGGGGACAGGGGGTTCGAGGGCTACACCTTC.

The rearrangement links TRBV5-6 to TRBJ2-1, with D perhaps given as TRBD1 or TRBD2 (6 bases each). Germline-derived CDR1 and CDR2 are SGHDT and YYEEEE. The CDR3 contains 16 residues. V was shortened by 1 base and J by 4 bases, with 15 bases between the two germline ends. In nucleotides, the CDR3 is TGTGCCAGCAGCTTGATCCCCGGGGGCGGATACAATGAGCAGTTCTTC. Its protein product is CASSLIPGGGYNEQFF. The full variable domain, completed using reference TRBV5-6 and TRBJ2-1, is DAGVTQSPTHLIKTRGQQVTLRCSPKSGHDTVSWYQQALGQGPQFIFQYYEEEERQRGNFPDRFSGHQFPNYSSELNVNALLLGDSALYLCASSLIPGGGYNEQFFGPGTRLTVL.

The CDR3 DNA is TGCGCCAGCAGTGAGTCTTTTGCGGGAGGGGCCAATACGCAGTATTTT. Protein sequence: CASSESFAGGANTQYF. The chain carries TRBV10-2 and TRBJ2-3, with 9 bases aligning to TRBD2. The V gene end was trimmed by 0 bases and the J gene end by 7 bases; junction bases not matched to a gene: 8. Per germline, CDR1 WSHSY and CDR2 SAAADI. This CDR3 contains 16 residues.

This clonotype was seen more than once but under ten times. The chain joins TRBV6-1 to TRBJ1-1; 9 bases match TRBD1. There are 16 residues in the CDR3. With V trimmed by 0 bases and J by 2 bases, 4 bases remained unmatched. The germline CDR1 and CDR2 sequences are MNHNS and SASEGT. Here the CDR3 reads CASSEAKGQGNTEAFF. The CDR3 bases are TGTGCCAGCAGTGAAGCAAAGGGACAGGGAAACACTGAAGCTTTCTTT.

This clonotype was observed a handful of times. The CDR3 loop reads CASSPAGDSPLHF. CDR3 DNA: TGCGCCAGCAGCCCGGCTGGGGATTCACCCCTCCACTTT. This chain joins TRBV5-1 and TRBJ1-6; no reliable D call. Germline values: CDR1 SGHRS, CDR2 YFSETQ. The CDR3 covers 13 residues. Trimming removed 4 bases at V and 8 bases at J, with 10 bases between.

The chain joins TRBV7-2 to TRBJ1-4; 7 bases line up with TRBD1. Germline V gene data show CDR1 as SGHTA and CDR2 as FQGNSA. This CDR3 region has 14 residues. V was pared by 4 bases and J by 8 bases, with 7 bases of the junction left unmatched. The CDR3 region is CASSSTGLGEKLFF. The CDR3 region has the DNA TGTGCCAGCAGCTCGACAGGGTTGGGGGAAAAACTGTTTTTT.

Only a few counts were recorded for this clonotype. CDR3: CSARGQGSNTGELFF. The CDR3, as DNA: TGCAGTGCTAGAGGACAGGGGTCCAACACCGGGGAGCTGTTTTTT. The V and J genes are TRBV20-1 and TRBJ2-2; 8 nucleotides line up with TRBD1. The V segment lost 1 base and the J segment 2 bases; nucleotides outside the gene matches: 3. This CDR3 spans 15 amino acids. CDR1 is DFQATT, CDR2 SNEGSKA, per germline (reference sequence).

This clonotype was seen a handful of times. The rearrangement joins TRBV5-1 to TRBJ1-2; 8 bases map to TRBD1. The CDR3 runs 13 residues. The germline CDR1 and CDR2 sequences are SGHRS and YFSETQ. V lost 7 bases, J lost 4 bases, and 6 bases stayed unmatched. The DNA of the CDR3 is TGCGCCAGCCAACGGGACAGGAGCTATGGCTACACCTTC. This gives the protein CASQRDRSYGYTF.

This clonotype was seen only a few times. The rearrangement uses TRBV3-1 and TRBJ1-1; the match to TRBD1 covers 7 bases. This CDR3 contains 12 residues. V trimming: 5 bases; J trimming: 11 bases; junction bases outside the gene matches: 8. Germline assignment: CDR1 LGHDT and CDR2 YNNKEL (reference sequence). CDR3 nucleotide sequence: TGTGCCAGCAGCTCGCGGACAGGCGAGGCTTTCTTT. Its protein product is CASSSRTGEAFF.

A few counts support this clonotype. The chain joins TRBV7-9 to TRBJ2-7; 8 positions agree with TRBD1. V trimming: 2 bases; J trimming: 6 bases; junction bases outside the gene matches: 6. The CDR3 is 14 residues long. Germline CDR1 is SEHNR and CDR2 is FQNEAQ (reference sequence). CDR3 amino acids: CASSLSGGEAEQYF. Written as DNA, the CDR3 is TGTGCCAGCAGCTTATCAGGGGGCGAAGCCGAGCAGTACTTC.

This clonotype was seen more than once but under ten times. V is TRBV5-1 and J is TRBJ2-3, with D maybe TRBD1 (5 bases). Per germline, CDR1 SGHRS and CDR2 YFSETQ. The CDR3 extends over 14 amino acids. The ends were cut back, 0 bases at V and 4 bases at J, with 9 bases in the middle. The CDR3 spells CASSLGQTADTQYF. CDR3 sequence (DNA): TGCGCCAGCAGCTTGGGACAGACGGCAGATACGCAGTATTTT.

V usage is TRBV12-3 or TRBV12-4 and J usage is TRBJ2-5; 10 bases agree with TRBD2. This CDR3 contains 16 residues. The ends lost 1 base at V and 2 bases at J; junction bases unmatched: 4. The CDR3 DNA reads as TGTGCCAGCAGTTTAGGTAGCGGGAGGACGCAAGAGACCCAGTACTTC. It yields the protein CASSLGSGRTQETQYF.

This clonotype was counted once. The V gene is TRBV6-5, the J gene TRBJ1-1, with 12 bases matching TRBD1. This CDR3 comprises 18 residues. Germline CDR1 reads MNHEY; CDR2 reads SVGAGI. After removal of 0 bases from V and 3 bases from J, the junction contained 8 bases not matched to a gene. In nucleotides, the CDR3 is TGTGCCAGCAGTTACTCCCGGGGGACAGGGGGCGAGGACACTGAAGCTTTCTTT. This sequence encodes CASSYSRGTGGEDTEAFF.

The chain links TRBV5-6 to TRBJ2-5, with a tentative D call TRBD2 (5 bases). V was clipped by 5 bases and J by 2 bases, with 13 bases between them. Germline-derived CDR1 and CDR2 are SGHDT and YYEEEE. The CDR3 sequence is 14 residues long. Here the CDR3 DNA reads TGTGCCAGCAGTTCCGTCGGGGAACAAGAGACCCAGTACTTC. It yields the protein CASSSVGEQETQYF.